Below, 19 T cell receptor beta chains from the same sample are listed, as sequenced in a study of T cells after yellow fever vaccination. MiXCR, applied by TCRdb to the 5' RACE reads, yields one record per CDR3 protein. The sample carries approximately 600,000 distinct CDR3 sequences, roughly an eighth recorded once. This specimen consisted of PBMCs, obtained on the day of the yellow fever booster vaccination. The receptors here all came from a man aged 25-45 years who received the YFV17D yellow fever vaccine.

The DNA of the CDR3 is TGTGCCAGCAGTCTACGACAGGGAAGGGGGCCCAATGAGCAGTTCTTC. This encodes CASSLRQGRGPNEQFF. The chain couples TRBV12-3 or TRBV12-4 to TRBJ2-1; TRBD1 agrees at 7 bases. V shed 5 bases and J 6 bases; nucleotides not matched to a gene: 13. The CDR3 sequence is 16 residues long.

This rearrangement joins TRBV7-2 to TRBJ1-5; no reliable D call. Trimming left V 3 bases short and J 3 bases short, with 12 bases between. The CDR3 runs to 15 residues. Germline CDR1 reads SGHTA; CDR2 reads FQGNSA. The CDR3 protein is CASSFQKTSNQPQHF. The CDR3 region has the DNA TGTGCCAGCAGCTTTCAAAAAACCTCCAATCAGCCCCAGCATTTT.

In its sample, this clonotype was seen many times. The chain is built from TRBV7-2 and TRBJ2-7, with no clear D. V was clipped by 4 bases and J by 6 bases, with 10 bases between them. The CDR3 length is 12 residues. Germline lookup yields CDR1 SGHTA and CDR2 FQGNSA. CDR3 protein: CASSSGLSEQYF. CDR3 DNA: TGTGCCAGCAGCTCCGGTCTTTCCGAGCAGTACTTC.

This clonotype was detected ten times or more. The chain links TRBV7-8 to TRBJ2-3; D gene uncertain. Germline values: CDR1 SGHVS, CDR2 FQNEAQ. V shed 5 bases and J shed 6 bases, with 6 bases lying between them. CDR3 length equals 11 residues. The CDR3 region is CASSHADTQYF. DNA for the CDR3: TGTGCCAGCAGCCACGCGGATACGCAGTATTTT.

The rearrangement uses TRBV24-1 and TRBJ1-2, with D unclear. Per the germline V gene, CDR1 is KGHDR and CDR2 is SFDVKD. V lost 5 bases, J lost 8 bases, and 14 bases lay in between. The CDR3 has 13 residues. The DNA for the CDR3 is TGTGCCACCAGTGGAATGGGGAAAGGCGGCTACACCTTC. This encodes CATSGMGKGGYTF.

This clonotype was counted ten times or more. This chain uses TRBV7-2 with TRBJ2-7; TRBD1 agrees at 8 bases. J gave up 2 bases and V 5 bases, and 5 bases lay outside the gene matches. This CDR3 is built from 14 residues. Germline assignment: CDR1 SGHTA and CDR2 FQGNSA. CDR3 region: CASSGGQGPYEQYF. DNA of the CDR3: TGTGCCAGCAGCGGCGGACAGGGACCCTACGAGCAGTACTTC.

The chain joins TRBV7-8 to TRBJ1-5; D is unclear. The CDR3 is 16 residues long. Germline CDR1 is SGHVS and CDR2 is FQNEAQ. V lost 6 bases to trimming and J lost 0 bases, with 15 bases between them. DNA of the CDR3: TGTGCCAGCAGGCGATTAGGCGGTAATAGCAATCAGCCCCAGCATTTT. It codes for CASRRLGGNSNQPQHF.

The chain combines TRBV7-2 with TRBJ2-3, with TRBD2 identical over 8 bases. V trimming: 3 bases; J trimming: 4 bases; junction bases outside the gene matches: 6. Germline loops: CDR1 SGHTA, CDR2 FQGNSA. The CDR3 extends over 15 amino acids. CDR3 loop: CASSLWTGGPDTQYF. The CDR3 DNA reads as TGTGCCAGCAGCTTGTGGACGGGAGGGCCAGATACGCAGTATTTT.

J is TRBJ2-7 and V is TRBV7-2; 9 nucleotides agree with TRBD2. Germline-derived CDR1 and CDR2 are SGHTA and FQGNSA. Germline trimming cut 4 bases from V and 6 bases from J; bases unmatched to any gene: 10. The CDR3 contains 15 residues. This chain's CDR3 is CASSYVAGDRGEQYF. CDR3 coding DNA: TGTGCCAGCAGCTACGTAGCGGGGGATAGGGGCGAGCAGTACTTC. Filled out from reference TRBV7-2 and TRBJ2-7, the complete variable domain reads GAGVSQSPSNKVTEKGKDVELRCDPISGHTALYWYRQSLGQGLEFLIYFQGNSAPDKSGLPSDRFSAERTGGSVSTLTIQRTQQEDSAVYLCASSYVAGDRGEQYFGPGTRLTVT.

This clonotype has only a few counts. The V and J genes are TRBV19 and TRBJ2-4; TRBD2 matches 11 bases. J was trimmed by 0 bases and V by 6 bases; bases with no gene match: 10. The CDR3 contains 18 residues. The germline V gene has CDR1 LNHDA and CDR2 SQIVND (reference sequence). CDR3 residues: CASRPGLAVKLAKNIQYF. Written as DNA, the CDR3 is TGTGCCAGTAGGCCGGGACTAGCGGTGAAACTAGCCAAAAACATTCAGTACTTC.

The chain couples TRBV5-1 to TRBJ1-5, with TRBD1 matching over 7 bases. Per germline, CDR1 SGHRS and CDR2 YFSETQ. V lost 4 bases to trimming and J lost 5 bases; unmatched junction nucleotides: 6. The CDR3 extends over 14 amino acids. CDR3 sequence reads: CASSQGDPDQPQHF. CDR3 nucleotides: TGCGCCAGCAGCCAGGGGGACCCCGATCAGCCCCAGCATTTT. Variable domain in full (rest from reference TRBV5-1 and TRBJ1-5): KAGVTQTPRYLIKTRGQQVTLSCSPISGHRSVSWYQQTPGQGLQFLFEYFSETQRNKGNFPGRFSGRQFSNSRSEMNVSTLELGDSALYLCASSQGDPDQPQHFGDGTRLSIL.

The chain employs TRBV9 and TRBJ2-1; tentative D call: TRBD2 (6 bases). The V and J ends lost 4 bases and 5 bases respectively, with 19 bases between them. The CDR3 has 16 amino acids. Germline V lookup: CDR1 SGDLS, CDR2 YYNGEE. This chain's CDR3 is CASSPFGGGTNNEQFF. In DNA form, the CDR3 reads TGTGCCAGCAGCCCATTTGGGGGAGGAACCAACAATGAGCAGTTCTTC.

The chain uses TRBV7-6 and TRBJ2-1; 7 bases agree with TRBD1. Trimming took 5 bases from V and 9 from J; bases not matched to a gene: 7. This CDR3 region has 13 residues. CDR1 SGHVS and CDR2 FNYEAQ come from the germline V gene. The CDR3 region is CASSPTGVGEQFF. The CDR3 DNA follows: TGTGCCAGCAGCCCCACAGGGGTCGGTGAGCAGTTCTTC.

This clonotype has a handful of counts. An end of the junction differs from the germline gene, which may be a read error. The CDR3 loop is CASSRGTGGGYEQYF. The CDR3 DNA reads as TGCGCCAGCAGCCGCGGGACAGGGGGAGGCTACGAACAGTACTTC. The gene calls are TRBV5-1 and TRBJ2-7; 11 bases are shared with TRBD1. Germline CDR1 is SGHRS and CDR2 is YFSETQ. This CDR3 spans 15 amino acids.

This chain links TRBV11-2 with TRBJ2-1; weak D call: TRBD1 (5 bases). Trimming removed 2 bases at V and 9 bases at J, with 17 bases between. The CDR3 covers 15 residues. CDR1 and CDR2 from the germline V gene are SGHAT and FQNNGV. CDR3 loop: CASSLQGRIGPEQFF. CDR3 DNA: TGTGCCAGCAGCTTACAGGGCAGGATAGGGCCTGAGCAGTTCTTC.

The chain has TRBV12-3 or TRBV12-4 and TRBJ2-3; a possible D gene is TRBD1 (6 bases). This CDR3 contains 12 residues. Trimming removed 11 bases at V and 2 bases at J, with 11 bases between. CDR3 in amino acids: CAGQGNTDTQYF. The CDR3 DNA reads TGTGCCGGGCAGGGGAACACAGATACGCAGTATTTT.

This clonotype was counted a few times. The gene calls are TRBV5-1 and TRBJ1-4; 7 positions match TRBD1. From germline, CDR1 is SGHRS and CDR2 YFSETQ. CDR3 length: 14 amino acids. The junction had 7 bases not matched to a gene; V was cut back by 3 bases and J by 8 bases. CDR3 amino acids: CASSSQGNREKLFF. The CDR3 region has the DNA TGCGCCAGCAGCTCACAGGGGAACCGAGAAAAACTGTTTTTT.

This clonotype came up a few times. The chain combines TRBV7-2 with TRBJ2-7, with D tentatively TRBD2 (5 bases). This CDR3 has 15 residues. CDR1 is SGHTA and CDR2 is FQGNSA in the germline V gene. V was pared by 3 bases and J by 2 bases, with 14 bases between. CDR3 DNA sequence: TGTGCCAGCAGCTTTCTGGACGGAGGCGCCTACGAGCAGTACTTC. Encoded protein: CASSFLDGGAYEQYF.

This clonotype was detected a few times. The chain recombines TRBV28 with TRBJ2-7, with D unclear. Germline CDR1 is MDHEN and CDR2 is SYDVKM. CDR3 length equals 11 residues. Trimming shortened V by 5 bases and J by 7 bases, and 9 bases separated the two germline ends. In DNA form, the CDR3 reads TGTGCCAGCAGTATCCTCGGGGAGCAGTACTTC. It is translated as CASSILGEQYF. The complete variable domain, with remaining parts taken from reference TRBV28 and TRBJ2-7, reads DVKVTQSSRYLVKRTGEKVFLECVQDMDHENMFWYRQDPGLGLRLIYFSYDVKMKEKGDIPEGYSVSREKKERFSLILESASTNQTSMYLCASSILGEQYFGPGTRLTVT.